The 28 T cell receptor beta chains below come from one sample, sequenced in a study of CD8 T cells in ankylosing spondylitis. MiXCR was run by TCRdb on the 5' RACE reads, yielding one entry per CDR3 protein. The table records a few hundred thousand distinct CDR3 sequences, around 20% of them present only once. Study conclusions and caveats: A TCR beta motif made of eight highly homologous variants seemed typical of ankylosing spondylitis blood.

Their cognate antigens are unknown. Sequenced material: blood, either unsorted or a sorted T cell fraction (not recorded which). The source is a male donor with ankylosing spondylitis.

The chain recombines TRBV28 with TRBJ2-7; 11 bases match TRBD2. The length of the CDR3 is 15 residues. Germline CDR1 is MDHEN and CDR2 is SYDVKM. V lost 11 bases and J lost 7; bases outside the gene matches: 16. As DNA, the CDR3 is TGTGCCTCCTTCCCCCAGACTAGCGGGAAGAAAGAGCAGTACTTC. As protein: CASFPQTSGKKEQYF.

The V gene is TRBV7-8, the J gene TRBJ1-4, with D tentatively TRBD1 (5 bases). This CDR3 region has 14 residues. Trimming pared 7 bases from V and 7 bases from J, leaving 16 bases between. Germline assignment: CDR1 SGHVS and CDR2 FQNEAQ. The CDR3 is CASNTQGIGEKLFF. In DNA form, the CDR3 reads TGTGCCAGCAACACTCAGGGAATTGGTGAAAAACTGTTTTTT.

V and J are TRBV19 and TRBJ2-2; possibly TRBD2 for D (6 bases). The CDR3 sequence is 17 residues long. V dropped 4 bases and J dropped 0 bases, with 15 bases sitting between them. Germline V lookup: CDR1 LNHDA, CDR2 SQIVND (reference sequence). DNA for the CDR3: TGTGCCAGTAGTAGAGTACGGGAGCGCGCGAACACCGGGGAGCTGTTTTTT. Amino acids: CASSRVRERANTGELFF.

The chain combines TRBV12-3 or TRBV12-4 with TRBJ2-5; 8 nucleotides align to TRBD1. CDR3 size: 14 residues. V dropped 6 bases and J dropped 5; count of bases not matched to a gene: 8. CDR3: CASSLSRGLETQYF. The CDR3 nucleotides are TGTGCCAGCAGCTTGAGCAGGGGGCTGGAGACCCAGTACTTC.

This clonotype was picked up a small number of times. The chain combines TRBV20-1 with TRBJ2-7; 9 bases match TRBD2. The J segment lost 3 bases and the V segment lost 6 bases, leaving 12 bases of the junction unmatched. Germline V CDR1 and CDR2: DFQATT, SNEGSKA (reference sequence). The CDR3 extends over 15 amino acids. The CDR3 DNA reads as TGCAGTGCCCTTGATCGTCTAGCGGGACTCTACGAGCAGTACTTC. Translating gives CSALDRLAGLYEQYF.

This clonotype turned up a few times. This chain joins TRBV3-1 and TRBJ2-7; 7 positions agree with TRBD1. Per the germline V gene, CDR1 is LGHDT and CDR2 is YNNKEL (reference sequence). The CDR3 contains 13 residues. V dropped 4 bases and J dropped 9; count of bases not matched to a gene: 9. CDR3 sequence: CASSPGGTRGQYF. In DNA form, the CDR3 reads TGTGCCAGCAGCCCAGGGGGAACCCGAGGGCAGTACTTC.

This clonotype was found a few times. The chain recombines TRBV10-3 with TRBJ1-5, with D perhaps matching TRBD1 (6 bases). Per the germline V gene, CDR1 is ENHRY and CDR2 is SYGVKD. V shed 4 bases and J shed 7 bases, with 17 bases lying between them. The CDR3 loop spans 15 amino acids. This CDR3 reads CAISGGGGNGQPQHF. In nucleotides, the CDR3 is TGTGCCATCAGTGGAGGAGGGGGAAACGGGCAGCCCCAGCATTTT.

J is TRBJ2-7 and V is TRBV12-3 or TRBV12-4; 10 nucleotides align to TRBD1. V shed 6 bases and J 4 bases; nucleotides not matched to a gene: 6. This CDR3 is 14 amino acids long. The CDR3 nucleotides are TGTGCCAGCAGGGGCGGGACAGGGGAATACGAGCAGTACTTC. Protein sequence: CASRGGTGEYEQYF.

This clonotype was found a few times. This chain joins TRBV6-2 or TRBV6-3 and TRBJ1-3; TRBD1 aligns across 8 bases. V was clipped by 7 bases and J by 4 bases; unmatched bases: 12. The CDR3 covers 16 residues. Germline assignment: CDR1 MNHEY and CDR2 SVGEGT. The DNA for the CDR3 is TGTGCCAGCAATCCCCTCCGCAGGGGGCCGGGAAACACCATATATTTT. As protein: CASNPLRRGPGNTIYF.

This clonotype occurred a few times. This rearrangement joins TRBV29-1 to TRBJ2-2; 13 bases fit TRBD2. The CDR3 sequence is 15 residues long. CDR1 and CDR2 (germline): SQVTM, ANQGSEA. The J segment lost 2 bases and the V segment lost 7 bases, leaving 4 bases of the junction unmatched. The CDR3 protein is CSARGLAGNTGELFF. In nucleotides, the CDR3 is TGCAGCGCTAGGGGACTAGCGGGAAACACCGGGGAGCTGTTTTTT.

The genes are TRBV5-6 and TRBJ2-1, with TRBD2 matching 14 bases. J gave up 2 bases and V 4 bases, and 5 bases lay outside the gene matches. Germline V gene lookup returns CDR1 SGHDT and CDR2 YYEEEE. The CDR3 runs 17 residues. DNA of the CDR3: TGTGCCAGCAGCCTGGGACTAGCGGGAGACGCCTACAATGAGCAGTTCTTC. Its translation is CASSLGLAGDAYNEQFF.

The table lists this clonotype with a few counts. The chain has TRBV20-1 and TRBJ2-3, with 7 bases that match TRBD2. V trimming: 5 bases; J trimming: 0 bases; junction bases outside the gene matches: 5. Germline V gene data show CDR1 as DFQATT and CDR2 as SNEGSKA (reference sequence). CDR3 length equals 14 residues. CDR3 DNA: TGCAGTGCTTTATTTAGCGGGAGCACAGATACGCAGTATTTT. Translation: CSALFSGSTDTQYF.

This clonotype was seen a handful of times. The chain employs TRBV19 and TRBJ2-1; the D is unclear. The CDR3 has 13 amino acids. Germline V CDR1 and CDR2: LNHDA, SQIVND (reference sequence). The V end was cut by 5 bases, the J end by 5 bases, with 10 bases between. This CDR3 is CASSPRLHNEQFF. The CDR3 region has the DNA TGTGCCAGTAGTCCCAGACTCCACAATGAGCAGTTCTTC. Together with reference TRBV19 and TRBJ2-1, the CDR3 gives the full variable domain: DGGITQSPKYLFRKEGQNVTLSCEQNLNHDAMYWYRQDPGQGLRLIYYSQIVNDFQKGDIAEGYSVSREKKESFPLTVTSAQKNPTAFYLCASSPRLHNEQFFGPGTRLTVL.

V usage is TRBV7-3 and J usage is TRBJ2-7; 8 positions agree with TRBD2. Germline V gene sequence: CDR1 SGHTA, CDR2 FQGTGA. Unmatched junction bases numbered 5, after V lost 5 bases and J lost 2 bases. CDR3 length: 14 residues. The CDR3 coding sequence is TGTGCCAGCAGCATGACGGGAGGGCCCTACGAGCAGTACTTC. Its translation is CASSMTGGPYEQYF.

The J gene is TRBJ2-1, the V gene TRBV7-9; the D gene is possibly TRBD1 (6 bases). The CDR3 covers 12 residues. V was pared by 8 bases and J by 10 bases, with 15 bases between. Per germline, CDR1 SEHNR and CDR2 FQNEAQ (reference sequence). The CDR3 loop reads CASFKQGQEQFF. As DNA, the CDR3 is TGTGCCAGCTTTAAACAGGGCCAAGAGCAGTTCTTC.

This chain uses TRBV5-6 with TRBJ2-1; the match to TRBD2 covers 7 bases. The CDR3 has 14 amino acids. Germline trimming cut 4 bases from V and 8 bases from J; bases unmatched to any gene: 9. CDR1 SGHDT and CDR2 YYEEEE come from the germline V gene. CDR3 nucleotides: TGTGCCAGCAGCGCGCTACTAGCGCACTATGAGCAGTTCTTC. Translation: CASSALLAHYEQFF.

The rearrangement joins TRBV29-1 to TRBJ1-1; the D is unclear. Trimming pared 6 bases from V and 11 bases from J, leaving 16 bases between. Looked up from germline, CDR1 is SQVTM and CDR2 is ANQGSEA. The CDR3 contains 11 residues. CDR3 in amino acids: CSVGKGLWAFF. CDR3 DNA: TGCAGCGTGGGCAAAGGTTTGTGGGCTTTCTTT.

This clonotype has at least ten counts. This chain links TRBV24-1 with TRBJ2-1; 7 bases map to TRBD2. This CDR3 contains 12 residues. Per the germline V gene, CDR1 is KGHDR and CDR2 is SFDVKD. The V gene end was trimmed by 7 bases and the J gene end by 13 bases; junction bases not matched to a gene: 9. CDR3 amino acids: CATSHGKGLQFF. The CDR3 nucleotides are TGTGCCACCAGCCACGGCAAGGGACTACAGTTCTTC.

The chain has TRBV7-2 and TRBJ2-1; 13 bases line up with TRBD2. CDR3 length equals 15 residues. The V gene's germline CDR1 is SGHTA and CDR2 FQGNSA. The junction had 4 bases not matched to a gene; V was cut back by 5 bases and J by 6 bases. CDR3 nucleotides: TGTGCCAGCAGCCCAACTAGCGGGAGGGTCAATGAGCAGTTCTTC. Its translation is CASSPTSGRVNEQFF.

The chain uses TRBV28 and TRBJ2-2, with unresolved D. The V end was cut by 6 bases, the J end by 7 bases, with 18 bases between. CDR1 and CDR2 from the germline V gene are MDHEN and SYDVKM. This CDR3 contains 15 residues. CDR3 region: CASSPPGVAIGELFF. The CDR3 DNA is TGTGCCAGCAGCCCCCCTGGGGTAGCCATCGGGGAGCTGTTTTTT.

This clonotype appeared a few times. V and J are TRBV11-2 and TRBJ2-2; D is perhaps TRBD1 or TRBD2 (7 bases each). The V gene lost 0 bases and the J gene lost 4 bases, with 15 bases spanning the gap. Germline-derived CDR1 and CDR2 are SGHAT and FQNNGV. The CDR3 totals 17 residues. CDR3 sequence (DNA): TGTGCCAGCAGCTTAGAGGCAGGGGGGGGTGTCACCGGGGAGCTGTTTTTT. Translated, it gives CASSLEAGGGVTGELFF.

A few counts support this clonotype. The J gene is TRBJ2-5, the V gene TRBV6-6; D is unclear. The CDR3 runs to 11 residues. V lost 5 bases, J lost 5 bases, and 6 bases lay in between. Germline V CDR1 and CDR2: MNHNY, SVGAGI (reference sequence). In DNA, the CDR3 is TGTGCCAGCAGTAGGTGGGAGACCCAGTACTTC. Its translation: CASSRWETQYF.

The rearrangement joins TRBV4-1 to TRBJ1-6; 7 nucleotides line up with TRBD1. The CDR3 runs 20 residues. Germline V CDR1 and CDR2: MGHRA, YSYEKL. J gave up 0 bases and V 4 bases, and 15 bases lay outside the gene matches. CDR3 sequence reads: CASSPAGQDSASSYNSPLHF. The CDR3, as DNA: TGCGCCAGCAGCCCGGCCGGACAGGACTCTGCTAGCTCCTATAATTCACCCCTCCACTTT.

The table lists this clonotype with a few counts. The chain uses TRBV30 and TRBJ1-2, with 9 bases matching TRBD1. This CDR3 region has 14 residues. The J segment lost 6 bases and the V segment lost 1 base, leaving 6 bases of the junction unmatched. Germline values: CDR1 GTSNPN, CDR2 SVGIG (reference sequence). In nucleotides, the CDR3 is TGTGCCTGGAGTGGGGACAGGGTTTGGAATGGCTACACCTTC. Translation: CAWSGDRVWNGYTF.

In its sample, this clonotype was seen a few times. V usage is TRBV5-5 and J usage is TRBJ2-7; D is undetermined. Germline V gives CDR1 SGHKS, CDR2 YYEKEE (reference sequence). This CDR3 contains 16 residues. V dropped 4 bases and J dropped 0 bases, with 17 bases sitting between them. CDR3 sequence: CASSLPRRASSYEQYF. In DNA, the CDR3 is TGTGCCAGCAGCCTTCCCCGGCGCGCAAGCTCCTACGAGCAGTACTTC.

This clonotype was counted between two and nine times. The rearrangement uses TRBV5-1 and TRBJ2-2; 8 bases agree with TRBD2. The J segment lost 4 bases and the V segment lost 0 bases, leaving 8 bases of the junction unmatched. Germline V gives CDR1 SGHRS, CDR2 YFSETQ. The CDR3 is 17 residues long. In nucleotides, the CDR3 is TGCGCCAGCAGCTTGGTCCCGGGAGGGTCAGGCACCGGGGAGCTGTTTTTT. Translated: CASSLVPGGSGTGELFF.

This clonotype was detected a few times. The chain employs TRBV29-1 and TRBJ1-1; TRBD1 matches at 8 bases. J was trimmed by 1 base and V by 5 bases; bases with no gene match: 3. CDR3 length: 13 residues. Germline CDR1 is SQVTM and CDR2 is ANQGSEA. This CDR3 is CSVLGQGNTEAFF. Here the CDR3 DNA reads TGCAGCGTTTTAGGACAGGGGAACACTGAAGCTTTCTTT.

This clonotype was picked up a small number of times. V gene TRBV11-2 combines with J gene TRBJ2-1, with D perhaps TRBD2 (6 bases). The CDR3 sequence is 14 residues long. V lost 5 bases to trimming and J lost 6 bases, with 14 bases between them. Germline CDR1 and CDR2: SGHAT and FQNNGV. The CDR3 bases are TGTGCCAGCAGCCTGGTGGTAGCGGTCAATGAGCAGTTCTTC. It codes for CASSLVVAVNEQFF.